This T cell receptor (beta chain) was profiled in a study of beta chain features in type 1 diabetes. Notes on the study in general: Patients with Type 1 diabetes showed moderately but significantly shorter TCRB CDR3s in all four CD4+ subsets. Type 1 diabetes patients had fewer VDJ junction insertions and more deletions.

Note on this clone: Antigen unknown.

Every bit of the isolated RNA underwent reverse transcription, so sequencing read expressed TCRB transcripts. The method was immunoSEQ multiplex PCR; TCRdb's version includes in-frame clones alone and lacks a portion of them. The sample records some 640,000 clones, 11% to 15% being singletons. The sequenced sample was naive CD4+ T cells from blood. The TCR was taken from a man aged 18 to 30 with type 1 diabetes.

The CDR3 DNA sequence: TGTGCCAGCAGCCATGGGACAGCGAGTTTCAATCAGCCCCAGCATTTT. Its protein product is CASSHGTASFNQPQHF. The gene calls are TRBV7-9 and TRBJ1-5, with TRBD1 matching 7 bases. The CDR3 has 16 residues. After removal of 5 bases from V and 3 bases from J, the junction contained 10 bases not matched to a gene. In germline, CDR1 is SEHNR, CDR2 FQNEAQ (reference sequence). Combining the CDR3 with reference TRBV7-9 and TRBJ1-5 gives the whole variable domain DTGVSQNPRHKITKRGQNVTFRCDPISEHNRLYWYRQTLGQGPEFLTYFQNEAQLEKSRLLSDRFSAERPKGSFSTLEIQRTEQGDSAMYLCASSHGTASFNQPQHFGDGTRLSIL.